This T cell receptor beta chain comes out of a study of blood T cell repertoires in COVID-19. Study-wide context: Both acute and convalescent COVID-19 samples were obtained from the United States, Italy and Spain.

The CDR3 contains 13 residues. Germline V CDR1 and CDR2: MNHEY, SMNVEV (reference sequence). Trimming removed 6 bases at V and 9 bases at J, with 15 bases between. In the original processing: The assay estimated nucleated cells by amplifying reference gene primers. Assay: immunoSEQ multiplex PCR; the TCRdb copy retains only in-frame clones and omits some. V and J calls and clone size come straight from that table; D and trimming were deduced from the DNA. The sample includes 120,000 or so clones, around 79% of them seen just once. Sequenced sample: peripheral blood. The chain is built from TRBV27 and TRBJ1-5, with a weak D call TRBD1 (6 bases). This clonotype originated in a man between 70 and 80 years old with acute or convalescent COVID-19. CDR3 bases: TGTGCCAGCAGCCCGGACAGCATACGGCCCCAGCATTTT. This translates into CASSPDSIRPQHF.